Given below is one T cell receptor beta chain in context. The antigen remains unidentified. This entry comes from a study of T cell responses to AZD1222 COVID-19 vaccine. Study-wide points: At baseline, just a handful of AZD1222 recipients tested seropositive. Spike was spanned by vaccine-associated CD4 TCRs, with dominance at 160-218 and 743-854. Per reports, nearly half of all spike-specific TCRs target regions that are unmutated in variants. The donors showed a predominance of white British ancestry and of females, with possible underestimation of clonal diversity.

Per germline, CDR1 SNHLY and CDR2 FYNNEI. V dropped 4 bases and J dropped 2 bases, with 12 bases sitting between them. The CDR3 is made up of 15 amino acids. Produced via immunoSEQ multiplex PCR; TCRdb's table is partial and in-frame only. The data show some 150,000 clones, 93% seen once. The chain links TRBV2 to TRBJ1-5; unclear D gene. The clonotype was recovered from an adult in good health. This material consisted of peripheral blood, taken on day 0 of AZD1222 vaccination. CDR3 sequence: CASSGIGRGNQPQHF. The CDR3 bases are TGTGCCAGCAGTGGTATAGGGCGAGGCAATCAGCCCCAGCATTTT.